The 27 T cell receptor beta chains listed next were all sequenced from one sample in a study of blood T cell repertoires in COVID-19. Sequenced by immunoSEQ multiplex PCR; TCRdb stores in-frame clones only, minus some. The sample includes 350,000 or so clones, roughly 90% of them seen just once. Sequenced sample: peripheral blood. The receptor source for this set is a woman aged 60-75 years with COVID-19, enrolled during active disease.

The rearrangement joins TRBV7-8 to TRBJ1-1; 11 bases fit TRBD1. The CDR3 spans 16 residues. V lost 5 bases to trimming and J lost 4 bases; unmatched junction nucleotides: 9. Germline CDR1 and CDR2: SGHVS and FQNEAQ. CDR3 DNA sequence: TGTGCCAGCAGCCCTTACGGGACAGGGGGATTCACTGAAGCTTTCTTT. Its translation is CASSPYGTGGFTEAFF. Based on the CDR3 plus reference TRBV7-8 and TRBJ1-1, the full variable domain is GAGVSQSPRYKVAKRGQDVALRCDPISGHVSLFWYQQALGQGPEFLTYFQNEAQLDKSGLPSDRFFAERPEGSVSTLKIQRTQQEDSAVYLCASSPYGTGGFTEAFFGQGTRLTVV.

The chain links TRBV27 to TRBJ1-5, with 7 bases matching TRBD1. The CDR3 is 15 amino acids. CDR1 and CDR2 from the germline V gene are MNHEY and SMNVEV (reference sequence). J was trimmed by 5 bases and V by 8 bases; bases with no gene match: 12. The CDR3 DNA is TGTGCCAGCGGATCCGGGACAGCGCGACATCAGCCCCAGCATTTT. It codes for CASGSGTARHQPQHF.

The genes are TRBV6-5 and TRBJ1-4, with D possibly TRBD1 on 6 matching bases. V shed 5 bases and J shed 14 bases, with 21 bases lying between them. CDR3 length: 14 residues. Germline V gene sequence: CDR1 MNHEY, CDR2 SVGAGI. The chain's CDR3 is CASSSPGGSTTLFF. CDR3 nucleotide sequence: TGTGCCAGCAGTAGCCCGGGGGGCTCCACCACGCTGTTTTTT.

The chain uses TRBV6-4 and TRBJ1-4; TRBD1 agrees at 8 bases. CDR1 MRHNA and CDR2 SNTAGT come from the germline V gene. Trimming took 3 bases from V and 11 from J; bases not matched to a gene: 11. This CDR3 has 15 amino acids. In DNA form, the CDR3 reads TGTGCCAGCAGTGAGACAGGGGTTCCCGGCGGTAAACTGTTTTTT. This encodes CASSETGVPGGKLFF.

The chain has TRBV6-6 and TRBJ1-6, with 7 bases fitting TRBD1. The CDR3 spans 15 residues. Trimming took 3 bases from V and 8 from J; bases not matched to a gene: 7. The germline V gene has CDR1 MNHNY and CDR2 SVGAGI (reference sequence). CDR3: CASSYPTGSDSPLHF. The DNA of the CDR3 is TGTGCCAGCAGTTATCCGACAGGGTCGGATTCACCCCTCCACTTT.

Comments on this clone: The junction and the germline gene differ at one end; a read error may be behind it. This sequence joins TRBV6-5 and TRBJ1-1; D is perhaps TRBD1 (5 bases). This CDR3 is built from 15 residues. The germline V gene has CDR1 MNHEY and CDR2 SVGAGI. In DNA, the CDR3 is TGTGCCAGCAGATACTGGGGGGGGATGAACACTGAAGCTTTCTTT. Its protein is CASRYWGGMNTEAFF.

The chain combines TRBV3-1 (or the pseudogene TRBV3-2) with TRBJ2-7, with D possibly TRBD2 on 7 matching bases. Germline V gene sequence: CDR1 LGHDT, CDR2 YNNKEL (reference sequence). V shed 2 bases and J shed 7 bases, with 12 bases lying between them. CDR3 length: 13 residues. The CDR3 nucleotides read TGTGCCAGCAGCCAATTAAGGGGGGGAGAGCAGTACTTC. Amino acids: CASSQLRGGEQYF.

The chain links TRBV6-5 to TRBJ1-5; TRBD1 matches at 8 bases. There are 15 residues in the CDR3. CDR1 and CDR2 (germline): MNHEY, SVGAGI. The V and J ends lost 5 bases and 9 bases, in that order; junction bases with no gene match: 12. The CDR3 is CASSTTGQVFRPQHF. The DNA of the CDR3 is TGTGCCAGCAGTACAACGGGACAGGTTTTTAGGCCCCAGCATTTT.

The chain links TRBV27 to TRBJ1-2; D perhaps matches TRBD1 (6 bases). Germline CDR1 is MNHEY and CDR2 is SMNVEV (reference sequence). CDR3 length: 15 residues. V was shortened by 4 bases and J by 7 bases, with 19 bases between the two germline ends. Written as DNA, the CDR3 is TGTGCCAGCAGTTCCTTTAGGGTCAGGGGAATTGGCTACACCTTC. It translates to CASSSFRVRGIGYTF.

The gene calls are TRBV19 and TRBJ1-1, with D possibly TRBD1 on 5 matching bases. This CDR3 comprises 14 residues. CDR1 is LNHDA, CDR2 SQIVND, per germline (reference sequence). V lost 7 bases, J lost 1 base, and 13 bases lay in between. CDR3 in DNA: TGTGCCAGTACCGTACCGACAGAGAACACTGAAGCTTTCTTT. Translated, it gives CASTVPTENTEAFF.

This chain links TRBV28 with TRBJ1-2, with no clear D. The V gene's germline CDR1 is MDHEN and CDR2 SYDVKM. V lost 6 bases, J lost 3 bases, and 11 bases lay in between. CDR3 length: 13 residues. The CDR3, as DNA: TGTGCCAGCAGCCCTACCGGGTACTATGGCTACACCTTC. Residues: CASSPTGYYGYTF.

The chain joins TRBV9 to TRBJ1-1; tentative D call: TRBD1 (5 bases). The CDR3 contains 14 residues. Deletions cut 3 bases from V and 7 bases from J, with 16 bases between. Germline CDR1 is SGDLS and CDR2 is YYNGEE. The CDR3 DNA is TGTGCCAGCAGCGCACAGTCATGGGGGGGTGAAGCTTTCTTT. This gives the protein CASSAQSWGGEAFF.

The J gene is TRBJ2-3, the V gene TRBV7-2, with D perhaps TRBD2 (6 bases). The ends were cut back, 3 bases at V and 5 bases at J, with 18 bases in the middle. The CDR3 length is 16 residues. CDR1 is SGHTA and CDR2 is FQGNSA in the germline V gene. CDR3 sequence: CASSFWAGTTGDTQYF. CDR3 nucleotide sequence: TGTGCCAGCAGCTTCTGGGCGGGGACGACGGGAGATACGCAGTATTTT. Together with reference TRBV7-2 and TRBJ2-3, the CDR3 gives the full variable domain: GAGVSQSPSNKVTEKGKDVELRCDPISGHTALYWYRQSLGQGLEFLIYFQGNSAPDKSGLPSDRFSAERTGGSVSTLTIQRTQQEDSAVYLCASSFWAGTTGDTQYFGPGTRLTVL.

The chain couples TRBV2 to TRBJ1-6; 11 bases are shared with TRBD1. V gave up 5 bases and J gave up 14 bases; unmatched junction bases: 11. Germline CDR1 reads SNHLY; CDR2 reads FYNNEI. The CDR3 has 15 residues. The CDR3 DNA follows: TGTGCCAGCAGTCCGGGGACAGGGGGGACTGTGTCCCTCCACTTT. This translates into CASSPGTGGTVSLHF.

The chain is built from TRBV2 and TRBJ2-1; D not certain. The CDR3 spans 12 residues. V was clipped by 2 bases and J by 5 bases, with 4 bases between them. CDR1 is SNHLY, CDR2 FYNNEI, per germline. The DNA for the CDR3 is TGTGCCAGCAGTGAAACTGACAATGAGCAGTTCTTC. The encoded protein is CASSETDNEQFF. Using reference TRBV2 and TRBJ2-1 for the parts outside the CDR3, the full variable domain is EPEVTQTPSHQVTQMGQEVILRCVPISNHLYFYWYRQILGQKVEFLVSFYNNEISEKSEIFDDQFSVERPDGSNFTLKIRSTKLEDSAMYFCASSETDNEQFFGPGTRLTVL.

This sequence joins TRBV11-2 and TRBJ1-1; the D is unclear. Germline V gene sequence: CDR1 SGHAT, CDR2 FQNNGV. V lost 5 bases and J lost 9, with 16 bases in between. The CDR3 loop spans 13 amino acids. CDR3 in amino acids: CASSAGSVIQAFF. CDR3 DNA sequence: TGTGCCAGCAGCGCTGGGAGCGTCATCCAAGCTTTCTTT.

The chain recombines TRBV7-9 with TRBJ1-5; TRBD1 matches 7 bases. The germline CDR1 and CDR2 sequences are SEHNR and FQNEAQ (reference sequence). V was pared by 5 bases and J by 7 bases, with 2 bases of the junction left unmatched. The CDR3 has 12 residues. The CDR3 protein is CASSQGEQPQHF. CDR3 DNA sequence: TGTGCCAGCAGCCAGGGGGAGCAGCCCCAGCATTTT.

This chain links TRBV7-9 with TRBJ2-2; D unclear. CDR1 and CDR2 (germline): SEHNR, FQNEAQ (reference sequence). This CDR3 has 14 residues. Deletions cut 3 bases from V and 4 bases from J, with 9 bases between. CDR3 DNA: TGTGCCAGCAGCTTCCGCCCCGGCACCGGGGAGCTGTTTTTT. Translated, it gives CASSFRPGTGELFF.

About this clone itself: This same CDR3 is encoded by further DNA sequences in the sample. The chain uses TRBV20-1 and TRBJ2-5; no reliable D call. This CDR3 comprises 11 residues. Trimming shortened V by 2 bases and J by 2 bases, and 3 bases separated the two germline ends. Per the germline V gene, CDR1 is DFQATT and CDR2 is SNEGSKA (reference sequence). In nucleotides, the CDR3 is TGCAGTGCTAGACGGCAAGAGACCCAGTACTTC. The encoded protein is CSARRQETQYF.

V gene TRBV5-1 combines with J gene TRBJ2-3; TRBD2 agrees at 7 bases. There are 15 residues in the CDR3. V dropped 4 bases and J dropped 4; count of bases not matched to a gene: 9. Germline assignment: CDR1 SGHRS and CDR2 YFSETQ. The CDR3 loop reads CASSGPGGGADTQYF. DNA of the CDR3: TGCGCCAGCAGCGGACCGGGGGGAGGGGCAGATACGCAGTATTTT.

This clone was observed once. This chain joins TRBV27 and TRBJ2-7; D possibly corresponds to TRBD1 (6 bases). Germline CDR1 reads MNHEY; CDR2 reads SMNVEV (reference sequence). Trimming removed 6 bases from V and 2 bases from J, with 20 bases in between. The CDR3 consists of 16 residues. The CDR3 protein is CASRIGWSGDTYEQYF. CDR3 in DNA: TGTGCCAGCAGGATCGGTTGGTCAGGGGACACCTACGAGCAGTACTTC.

The V gene is TRBV12-3 or TRBV12-4, the J gene TRBJ1-3; 7 nucleotides agree with TRBD1. The CDR3 covers 13 residues. V was pared by 5 bases and J by 2 bases, with 0 bases of the junction left unmatched. The CDR3 region is CASSDRAGNTIYF. The CDR3 nucleotides are TGTGCCAGCAGTGACAGGGCTGGAAACACCATATATTTT.

The CDR3 loop is CASGRDGLNTGELFF. The CDR3 nucleotides are TGTGCCAGCGGCCGGGACGGACTAAACACCGGGGAGCTGTTTTTT. The chain combines TRBV28 with TRBJ2-2, with D possibly TRBD2 on 6 matching bases. The CDR3 consists of 15 residues. CDR1 MDHEN and CDR2 SYDVKM come from the germline V gene. Trimming removed 8 bases at V and 2 bases at J, with 15 bases between.

The chain carries TRBV9 and TRBJ2-7; 7 bases are shared with TRBD1. Germline values: CDR1 SGDLS, CDR2 YYNGEE. V gave up 4 bases and J gave up 4 bases; unmatched junction bases: 8. The CDR3 consists of 14 residues. The CDR3 sequence is CASSPSDRLYEQYF. DNA of the CDR3: TGTGCCAGCAGCCCGTCGGACAGGTTATACGAGCAGTACTTC. The full variable domain, its missing parts supplied by reference TRBV9 and TRBJ2-7, is DSGVTQTPKHLITATGQRVTLRCSPRSGDLSVYWYQQSLDQGLQFLIQYYNGEERAKGNILERFSAQQFPDLHSELNLSSLELGDSALYFCASSPSDRLYEQYFGPGTRLTVT.

This clone came up many times. The sample has other DNA sequences that encode this CDR3 too. The chain has TRBV5-1 and TRBJ1-1; 7 bases are a match to TRBD1. The CDR3 loop spans 14 amino acids. Trimming at V came to 4 bases and at J to 1 base, leaving 4 bases not matched to a gene. Germline CDR1 and CDR2: SGHRS and YFSETQ. CDR3 loop: CASSKGTENTEAFF. For the CDR3, the DNA is TGCGCCAGCAGCAAAGGGACAGAGAACACTGAAGCTTTCTTT.

The chain employs TRBV12-3 or TRBV12-4 and TRBJ1-2, with TRBD1 matching 7 bases. Trimming removed 8 bases from V and 8 bases from J; junction bases left unmatched: 11. The CDR3 has 13 residues. The CDR3 loop reads CASGQEGARGYTF. The CDR3, as DNA: TGTGCCAGCGGACAGGAGGGGGCGCGCGGCTACACCTTC.

This clone has only one observation. The chain links TRBV5-4 to TRBJ2-3, with 7 nucleotides matching TRBD1. J lost 3 bases, V lost 0 bases, and 10 bases had no gene match. The CDR3 totals 17 residues. Germline CDR1 and CDR2: SGHNT and YYREEE (reference sequence). The CDR3 spells CASSLAVAGGLTDTQYF. The CDR3 nucleotides are TGTGCCAGCAGCTTGGCCGTTGCAGGGGGTTTAACAGATACGCAGTATTTT.